This T cell receptor (beta chain) is drawn from a study of beta chain features in type 1 diabetes. Of the isolated RNA, all was reverse transcribed, and so the sequenced material was expressed TCRB transcripts. Produced via immunoSEQ multiplex PCR; TCRdb's table is partial and in-frame only. Among roughly 300,000 clones listed, roughly an eighth were seen once. This clone was seen a handful of times. The antigen is unknown. The study, taken as a whole, reports: Among all four CD4+ subsets, Type 1 diabetes patients had TCRB CDR3s that were moderately but significantly shorter.

Looked up from germline, CDR1 is MGHRA and CDR2 is YSYEKL. This CDR3 has 17 amino acids. V lost 3 bases, J lost 0 bases, and 6 bases stayed unmatched. This chain connects TRBV4-1 to TRBJ1-5; 9 positions agree with TRBD1. This receptor was taken from a man younger than 40 with type 1 diabetes. Specimen: naive CD4+ T cells from blood. The CDR3 loop is CASSQVWTGDSNQPQHF. CDR3 DNA sequence: TGCGCCAGCAGCCAGGTCTGGACAGGGGATAGCAATCAGCCCCAGCATTTT.